A single sample gave rise to the 18 T cell receptor beta chains below, sequenced in a study of blood T cell repertoires in COVID-19. The protocol was immunoSEQ multiplex PCR, while the TCRdb copy is restricted to in-frame clones and leaves out a portion. The data contain roughly 410,000 clones, around 89% of them singletons. Source material: peripheral blood. Receptors were obtained from a woman in her 40s with COVID-19, enrolled during active disease.

This clone was counted between two and nine times. The rearrangement uses TRBV30 and TRBJ1-5; D gene ambiguous. Germline loops: CDR1 GTSNPN, CDR2 SVGIG (reference sequence). This CDR3 has 17 amino acids. V lost 0 bases and J lost 5, with 20 bases in between. The DNA for the CDR3 is TGTGCCTGGAGTGTACCCGTCGGAGGGAAGGTCGATCAGCCCCAGCATTTT. Protein product: CAWSVPVGGKVDQPQHF. The variable domain in full, completed from reference TRBV30 and TRBJ1-5, reads SQTIHQWPATLVQPVGSPLSLECTVEGTSNPNLYWYRQAAGRGLQLLFYSVGIGQISSEVPQNLSASRPQDRQFILSSKKLLLSDSGFYLCAWSVPVGGKVDQPQHFGDGTRLSIL.

The gene calls are TRBV4-3 and TRBJ1-1; D is uncertain. V shed 3 bases and J shed 7 bases, with 12 bases lying between them. Germline V gene sequence: CDR1 LGHNA, CDR2 YSLEER. The length of the CDR3 is 13 residues. The CDR3 protein is CASSHRTGYEAFF. The CDR3 nucleotides read TGCGCCAGCAGCCACCGTACGGGGTATGAAGCTTTCTTT.

This clone turned up a few times. This chain connects TRBV18 to TRBJ2-1; maybe TRBD1 (5 bases). V was cut by 0 bases and J by 8 bases, with 11 bases left in between. This CDR3 spans 14 amino acids. Germline V lookup: CDR1 KGHSH, CDR2 LQKENI. DNA for the CDR3: TGTGCCAGCTCACCACCTAGCAGGGTCCATGAGCAGTTCTTC. This sequence encodes CASSPPSRVHEQFF.

The genes are TRBV2 and TRBJ2-3, with D possibly matching TRBD2 (5 bases). From germline, CDR1 is SNHLY and CDR2 FYNNEI. Trimming shortened V by 2 bases and J by 0 bases, and 12 bases separated the two germline ends. This CDR3 comprises 16 residues. CDR3 in amino acids: CASSELATGSTDTQYF. CDR3 sequence (DNA): TGTGCCAGCAGTGAATTGGCGACGGGGAGCACAGATACGCAGTATTTT.

This sequence joins TRBV9 and TRBJ2-1; D possibly corresponds to TRBD2 (6 bases). The CDR3 sequence is 13 residues long. Germline CDR1 is SGDLS and CDR2 is YYNGEE. The V gene lost 4 bases and the J gene lost 4 bases, with 9 bases spanning the gap. The CDR3 protein is CASSRDSYNEQFF. Here the CDR3 DNA reads TGTGCCAGCAGCCGGGACTCTTACAATGAGCAGTTCTTC.

This chain links TRBV19 with TRBJ1-4; D call uncertain. This CDR3 has 16 amino acids. Trimming took off 3 bases at V and 4 bases at J, with 15 bases between the two ends. CDR1 and CDR2 from the germline V gene are LNHDA and SQIVND (reference sequence). The DNA of the CDR3 is TGTGCCAGTAGTATTGGAACGAGGGCTGGTAATGAAAAACTGTTTTTT. It yields the protein CASSIGTRAGNEKLFF.

The DNA for the CDR3 is TGCGCCAGCAGCCAAAGTCCCGGGACATTCATGAACACTGAAGCTTTCTTT. Its protein is CASSQSPGTFMNTEAFF. The gene calls are TRBV4-3 and TRBJ1-1; D possibly corresponds to TRBD1 (6 bases). Deletions cut 2 bases from V and 0 bases from J, with 16 bases between. There are 17 residues in the CDR3. Germline V gene data show CDR1 as LGHNA and CDR2 as YSLEER.

The chain has TRBV7-3 and TRBJ2-7; the D gene is possibly TRBD1 (6 bases). Trimming removed 1 base from V and 0 bases from J, with 10 bases in between. Germline CDR1 is SGHTA and CDR2 is FQGTGA. The CDR3 covers 15 residues. CDR3 amino acids: CASSLRTESSYEQYF. In DNA form, the CDR3 reads TGTGCCAGCAGCTTAAGGACAGAGAGCTCCTACGAGCAGTACTTC.

The rearrangement links TRBV30 to TRBJ1-2; D possibly corresponds to TRBD1 (5 bases). Germline V gene lookup returns CDR1 GTSNPN and CDR2 SVGIG (reference sequence). The CDR3 runs to 13 residues. V was pared by 2 bases and J by 1 base, with 8 bases between. The CDR3 nucleotides are TGTGCCTGGAGTCAGGGCCTTAACTATGGCTACACCTTC. Amino acid sequence: CAWSQGLNYGYTF.

This clone was counted between two and nine times. This chain links TRBV6-2 or TRBV6-3 with TRBJ2-1; TRBD2 might be the D (6 bases). CDR1 and CDR2 from the germline V gene are MNHEY and SVGEGT. CDR3 length: 16 residues. Deletions cut 4 bases from V and 0 bases from J, with 13 bases between. The DNA of the CDR3 is TGTGCCAGCAGTTTAATTACTAGCCCCTCCTACAATGAGCAGTTCTTC. Translated: CASSLITSPSYNEQFF.

V is TRBV19 and J is TRBJ1-3; TRBD1 agrees at 7 bases. With 5 bases clipped from V and 0 bases from J, the junction kept 7 bases outside the gene matches. CDR1 and CDR2 from the germline V gene are LNHDA and SQIVND (reference sequence). The CDR3 runs 16 residues. The CDR3, as DNA: TGTGCCAGTAGTTTGAACAGGGGACTCTCTGGAAACACCATATATTTT. As protein: CASSLNRGLSGNTIYF.

The gene calls are TRBV19 and TRBJ2-2; TRBD1 is a possible D gene (6 bases). V was trimmed by 5 bases and J by 6 bases, leaving 10 bases between them. The germline V gene has CDR1 LNHDA and CDR2 SQIVND (reference sequence). The CDR3 is made up of 13 amino acids. The CDR3: CASSSHRAGELFF. The CDR3 DNA sequence: TGTGCCAGTAGTTCCCACAGGGCCGGGGAGCTGTTTTTT.

Here the CDR3 DNA reads TGTGCCAGCAGCTCATCGTACCGGGACACTGAAGCTTTCTTT. This gives the protein CASSSSYRDTEAFF. The chain has TRBV7-3 and TRBJ1-1; D ambiguous. CDR3 length equals 14 residues. Germline CDR1 SGHTA, CDR2 FQGTGA. The V end lost 4 bases, the J end lost 3 bases, and 12 bases lay between the germline ends.

J is TRBJ1-1 and V is TRBV4-3, with 9 bases matching TRBD1. With 0 bases clipped from V and 4 bases from J, the junction kept 6 bases outside the gene matches. The length of the CDR3 is 16 residues. Germline V CDR1 and CDR2: LGHNA, YSLEER. CDR3 protein: CASSQDYGTGTTEAFF. As DNA, the CDR3 is TGCGCCAGCAGCCAAGATTATGGGACAGGGACCACTGAAGCTTTCTTT.

The chain links TRBV24-1 to TRBJ1-2, with 10 bases matching TRBD1. V was pared by 4 bases and J by 4 bases, with 5 bases of the junction left unmatched. CDR1 and CDR2 (germline): KGHDR, SFDVKD. The CDR3 covers 15 residues. This chain's CDR3 is CATSDRTGGIYGYTF. In DNA, the CDR3 is TGTGCCACCAGTGACCGGACAGGGGGGATCTATGGCTACACCTTC.

The chain recombines TRBV5-1 with TRBJ1-1; 8 bases line up with TRBD1. The junction had 5 bases not matched to a gene; V was cut back by 2 bases and J by 8 bases. Germline CDR1 reads SGHRS; CDR2 reads YFSETQ. This CDR3 is 13 amino acids long. CDR3 amino acids: CASSLQGGPEAFF. The CDR3, as DNA: TGCGCCAGCAGCTTACAGGGGGGGCCGGAAGCTTTCTTT.

The V and J genes are TRBV27 and TRBJ2-3, with D uncertain. Germline V gene sequence: CDR1 MNHEY, CDR2 SMNVEV (reference sequence). CDR3 length: 13 residues. Trimming shortened V by 3 bases and J by 1 base, and 5 bases separated the two germline ends. DNA for the CDR3: TGTGCCAGCAGTTTCCCTCGCACAGATACGCAGTATTTT. Amino acids: CASSFPRTDTQYF.

The chain employs TRBV24-1 and TRBJ2-1, with D tentatively TRBD2 (6 bases). CDR1 is KGHDR and CDR2 is SFDVKD in the germline V gene. V was clipped by 4 bases and J by 3 bases, with 12 bases between them. CDR3 length: 15 residues. The CDR3: CATSDPTGDYNEQFF. In nucleotides, the CDR3 is TGTGCCACCAGTGACCCAACGGGGGACTACAATGAGCAGTTCTTC.